This TCR beta chain was found in a study of blood T cell repertoires in COVID-19. The method was immunoSEQ multiplex PCR; TCRdb's version includes in-frame clones alone and lacks a portion of them. The sample lists 280,000 or so clones; approximately 89% were seen once. The CDR3 consists of 13 residues. The germline V and J ends were trimmed by 0 bases and 8 bases, with 11 bases remaining between them. Germline lookup yields CDR1 SGHRS and CDR2 YFSETQ. The chain uses TRBV5-1 and TRBJ1-2; D gene unclear. Sequences were obtained from PBMCs or T cells enriched from blood (not recorded which). This TCR came from a woman between 45 and 60 years old who had been exposed to COVID-19. This CDR3 reads CASSLDLSGGYTF. CDR3 bases: TGCGCCAGCAGCTTGGATCTGTCCGGGGGCTACACCTTC. The full variable domain, completed using reference TRBV5-1 and TRBJ1-2, is KAGVTQTPRYLIKTRGQQVTLSCSPISGHRSVSWYQQTPGQGLQFLFEYFSETQRNKGNFPGRFSGRQFSNSRSEMNVSTLELGDSALYLCASSLDLSGGYTFGSGTRLTVV.